This T cell receptor beta chain was captured in a study of blood T cell repertoires in COVID-19. Two negative PCRs, clearance, or symptom resolution were required of recovered Cohort 3 donors. TCRdb keeps only in-frame clones here, not all; method: immunoSEQ multiplex PCR. Of around 500,000 clones in the sample, 88% are singletons; the top ten hold 1.5% to 2%. V trimming: 3 bases; J trimming: 11 bases; junction bases outside the gene matches: 8. Germline V lookup: CDR1 MNHEY, CDR2 SVGAGI. The CDR3 consists of 13 residues. Sequenced sample: PBMCs or T cells enriched from blood (not recorded which). The rearrangement links TRBV6-5 to TRBJ1-1; 8 bases fit TRBD1. The receptor comes from a woman between 40 and 55 years old who had recovered from COVID-19. The CDR3 here is CASSYSAGGWAFF. The CDR3, as DNA: TGTGCCAGCAGTTATTCGGCAGGGGGCTGGGCTTTCTTT.